This T cell receptor (beta chain) was sequenced in a study of neurological immune-mediated disorders. Study details: In a group of about 35 multiple sclerosis patients, roughly 30 had the relapsing-remitting type and 3 had the secondary progressive type.

In germline, CDR1 is MGHRA, CDR2 YSYEKL. J was trimmed by 5 bases and V by 2 bases; bases with no gene match: 5. CDR3 size: 15 residues. Each TCR transcript was tagged with a 10-nucleotide random UMI during 5'RACE. TCRdb itself ran the 5' RACE reads through MiXCR, one entry per CDR3 protein. The data show tens of thousands of distinct CDR3 sequences, 4.5% seen once. This clonotype was detected ten times or more. What it binds is not known. Study outcomes and limitations: For the multiple sclerosis repertoire cluster, no association with any clinical or MRI feature was found.

Sequenced: PBMCs. The receptor was derived from a man under 40 with multiple sclerosis. V and J are TRBV4-1 and TRBJ1-1, with 10 bases aligning to TRBD1. CDR3 in DNA: TGCGCCAGCAGCCAACCCGACAGGGGGCGTACTGAAGCTTTCTTT. It is translated as CASSQPDRGRTEAFF.